The T cell receptor beta chain described here comes from a study of T-cell reconstitution after alpha-beta-depleted transplantation in children. Germline V gives CDR1 SEHNR, CDR2 FQNEAQ (reference sequence). The CDR3 runs to 16 residues. Trimming took off 1 base at V and 10 bases at J, with 20 bases between the two ends. Preparation of the TCRbeta library involved a method that used unique molecular identifiers. A single record per CDR3 protein comes from TCRdb applying MiXCR to the PCR reads. The sample lists about 500,000 distinct CDR3 sequences, approximately 32% seen once, with around 2.5% in the top ten.

The sequence derives from a human donor who donated a stem cell graft to a child with aplastic anemia. J is TRBJ2-1 and V is TRBV7-9; D is perhaps TRBD1 or TRBD2 (5 bases each). Source: PBMCs from the stem cell graft donor, taken from the stem cell graft. CDR3 residues: CASSLVVGPRIPEQFF. CDR3 nucleotide sequence: TGTGCCAGCAGCTTAGTGGTGGGACCCCGAATACCAGAGCAGTTCTTC.